This T cell receptor (beta chain) was observed in a study of cytomegalovirus exposure and HLA in healthy donors. Findings of the study overall: Researchers counted 164 TCR beta chains as cytomegalovirus-associated. The Asian-associated ancestry cluster reportedly had fewer N-insertions than the 666-donor mean in a later analysis. CMV serostatus was the sole immune exposure information available.

Germline CDR1 is ENHRY and CDR2 is SYGVKD. Trimming cost V 10 bases and J 2 bases; bases outside gene matches: 13. This CDR3 has 16 amino acids. Donors counted as nominally healthy when sampled, yet unrecorded immune exposures were likely. Of note for this clone: Its antigen remains unknown.

Amplification used 60 Vbeta primers and 13 Jbeta primers. Clones were sequenced by immunoSEQ multiplex PCR, and TCRdb holds only the in-frame ones, with some missing. Among 150,000 or so clones, around four fifths were seen once, and the ten largest hold under 2%. The sample was PBMCs. This rearrangement joins TRBV10-3 to TRBJ2-3; 9 bases map to TRBD2. The TCR sequence derives from a man between 18 and 29 years old in good health and CMV-seronegative. Here the CDR3 DNA reads TGTGCCACGCTAGCGGGAACCTCGGGGGACACAGATACGCAGTATTTT. Translating it yields CATLAGTSGDTDTQYF.